This TCR beta chain appears in the sequencing data of a study of OX40 agonist ivuxolimab in advanced cancers. The overall study: Dose-escalation patients were diagnosed with hepatocellular carcinoma, melanoma, renal cell cancer or head and neck cancer. Study-wide points: The average count of expanded clones was higher among CD8+ T cells than among CD4+.

Patients with autoimmune history or systemic immunosuppression were excluded. Peripheral blood came from all dose cohorts at three timepoints. Remarks on this clone: Its antigen is unidentified.

Only in-frame clones appear in the TCRdb table, and some are missing; sequencing was by immunoSEQ multiplex PCR. The repertoire has 98,000 or so clones, roughly nine tenths of them found once; the top ten carry approximately 0.3%. Trimming took off 0 bases at V and 0 bases at J, with 9 bases between the two ends. The CDR3 length is 15 residues. CDR1 is LGHNA and CDR2 is YSLEER in the germline V gene. J is TRBJ2-7 and V is TRBV4-3; D call uncertain. Sequencing used CD4+ or CD8+ T cells sorted from blood, obtained in a trial of the OX40 agonist ivuxolimab. This clonotype was obtained from an adult with an advanced solid tumor such as melanoma, head and neck, liver or kidney cancer. CDR3 protein: CASSQDRILSYEQYF. The CDR3 nucleotides read TGCGCCAGCAGCCAAGATAGGATCCTCTCCTACGAGCAGTACTTC.